The rows below give T cell receptor beta chains drawn from one sample of a study of T-cell memory formation after mild COVID-19. TCRdb itself ran the 5' RACE reads through MiXCR, one entry per CDR3 protein. Of approximately 100,000 distinct CDR3 sequences in the sample, over 15% are singletons; the top ten hold roughly 31%. Sequenced sample: PBMCs or a T cell subset sorted from them (not recorded which). The origin of the receptors is an adult woman who had mild COVID-19 (a few samples of this study predate the infection). Cell type and time point are not known. CDR3s include the opening cysteine and the closing phenylalanine or tryptophan.

16	TRBJ2-7	TRBV5-6	CASSFPGGTGTYEQYF
13	TRBJ2-2	TRBV29-1	CGLGVQNTGELFF
15	TRBJ2-1	TRBV7-2	CASSSLGLVSGEQFF
15	TRBJ2-2	TRBV27	CASSVDRAVDGELFF
15	TRBJ2-7	TRBV3-1	CASSLRNRPLYEQYF
17	TRBJ2-7	TRBV20-1	CSASGLAGGRGSYEQYF
15	TRBJ2-3	TRBV5-1	CASSLAAVGTDTQYF
17	TRBJ2-1	TRBV19	CASSIDAVVPSYNEQFF
15	TRBJ2-1	TRBV4-1	CASSHGQGRFDEQFF
13	TRBJ2-7	TRBV5-4	CASSLTPAYEQYF
14	TRBJ2-2	TRBV11-1	CASGPRKNTGELFF
15	TRBJ2-7	TRBV6-2/TRBV6-3	CASSYEGQGAYEQYF
15	TRBJ1-5	TRBV2	CASRTGYMSNQPQHF
17	TRBJ1-2	TRBV9	CASSAELDRGLIYGYTF
16	TRBJ2-7	TRBV30	CAWSITGRSASYEQYF
20	TRBJ2-1	TRBV13	CASSSQGALASGGANNEQFF
12	TRBJ2-7	TRBV12-3/TRBV12-4	CASSRTANEQYF
15	TRBJ2-3	TRBV9	CASSVGGGGADTQYF